This paragraph covers one TCR beta chain sequence. Germline V gene data show CDR1 as SGDLS and CDR2 as YYNGEE. V lost 4 bases, J lost 7 bases, and 18 bases lay in between. The length of the CDR3 is 16 residues. This sample is drawn from a study of blood T cell repertoires in COVID-19. Study context: The United States, Italy and Spain supplied acute and convalescent COVID-19 samples. T cells, B-cell-depleted T cells, or PBMCs provided the cDNA or gDNA that served as material.

As handled by the study authors: By means of reference gene primer amplification, nucleated cell counts were estimated. Sequencing was performed with immunoSEQ multiplex PCR; in TCRdb, only in-frame clones are kept and a portion is missing. V and J calls and clone size come straight from that table; D and trimming were deduced from the DNA. The sample records 45,000 to 50,000 clones, roughly 87% being singletons. What was sequenced was peripheral blood. This TCR came from a man aged 55 to 70 with active COVID-19. The rearrangement links TRBV9 to TRBJ1-6; D is unclear. The CDR3 bases are TGTGCCAGCAGCTGGGGTGGGGAGAGCGGAAATTCACCCCTCCACTTT. This encodes CASSWGGESGNSPLHF.